This T cell receptor beta chain was obtained from a study of T cells in Graves' hyperthyroidism and ophthalmopathy. General study points: In the blood, most expanded thyroid clonotypes above 0.001 appeared as well.

Germline assignment: CDR1 SNHLY and CDR2 FYNNEI. This CDR3 contains 13 residues. Trimming left V 3 bases short and J 9 bases short, with 14 bases between. To note about this clonotype: Its specificity is unknown.

Patients aged 18 to 65 with hyperthyroidism were newly diagnosed, with duration under 2 months. For the diagnoses, clinical symptoms, serum thyroxine and TRAb, thyroid ultrasound and orbital computed tomography were used. Amplified TCR beta CDR3 regions derived from RNA transcripts. The HTBI primer set drove a first-round RT-PCR of the TCR CDR3. A single record per CDR3 protein comes from TCRdb applying MiXCR to the multiplex PCR reads. The sample carries more than 450,000 distinct CDR3 sequences, about 15% recorded once. The sequenced sample consisted of blood. This chain joins TRBV2 and TRBJ1-2; D is unclear. The TCR was taken from a woman between 35 and 50 years old with Graves' hyperthyroidism. CDR3 DNA sequence: TGTGCCAGCAGTGAGGCAGGCGTCGATTGCTACACCTTC. It codes for CASSEAGVDCYTF.